The next 3 T cell receptor beta chains were all read from a single sample in a study of T cells in Graves' hyperthyroidism and ophthalmopathy. The TCR beta CDR3 regions underwent amplification using RNA transcripts as the source. HTBI primers were employed in a first-round RT-PCR of the TCR CDR3. TCRdb passed the multiplex PCR reads through MiXCR, listing each CDR3 protein once. The repertoire consists of approximately 560,000 distinct CDR3 sequences, with around 14% occurring once and the leading ten covering under 8%. The specimen was blood. These receptors were collected from a woman between 25 and 40 years old with Graves' hyperthyroidism.

This clonotype has at least ten counts. The J gene is TRBJ2-3, the V gene TRBV6-2 or TRBV6-3, with D perhaps TRBD1 or TRBD2 (7 bases each). Trimming stripped 2 bases from V and 5 bases from J, with 23 bases between. CDR1 and CDR2 (germline): MNHEY, SVGEGT. The length of the CDR3 is 18 residues. Here the CDR3 reads CASSYPTGSAGLEDTQYF. CDR3 sequence (DNA): TGTGCCAGCAGTTACCCGACAGGGTCAGCGGGATTGGAAGATACGCAGTATTTT.

In this sample, this clonotype turned up many times. The V and J genes are TRBV18 and TRBJ1-4; 10 bases align to TRBD1. This CDR3 is 16 amino acids long. V shed 6 bases and J 7 bases; nucleotides not matched to a gene: 11. Germline V gene lookup returns CDR1 KGHSH and CDR2 LQKENI. CDR3 DNA: TGTGCCAGCTCCCTTACGGCGAGGACAGGGGGTGAAAAACTGTTTTTT. Protein: CASSLTARTGGEKLFF.

This clonotype was counted at least ten times. The chain is built from TRBV2 and TRBJ2-1; the D gene is possibly TRBD2 (6 bases). The CDR3 loop spans 15 amino acids. Germline CDR1 SNHLY, CDR2 FYNNEI. Trimming left V 1 base short and J 3 bases short, with 10 bases between. The CDR3 region is CASSEEGGGYNEQFF. In DNA, the CDR3 is TGTGCCAGCAGTGAAGAGGGAGGCGGCTACAATGAGCAGTTCTTC.